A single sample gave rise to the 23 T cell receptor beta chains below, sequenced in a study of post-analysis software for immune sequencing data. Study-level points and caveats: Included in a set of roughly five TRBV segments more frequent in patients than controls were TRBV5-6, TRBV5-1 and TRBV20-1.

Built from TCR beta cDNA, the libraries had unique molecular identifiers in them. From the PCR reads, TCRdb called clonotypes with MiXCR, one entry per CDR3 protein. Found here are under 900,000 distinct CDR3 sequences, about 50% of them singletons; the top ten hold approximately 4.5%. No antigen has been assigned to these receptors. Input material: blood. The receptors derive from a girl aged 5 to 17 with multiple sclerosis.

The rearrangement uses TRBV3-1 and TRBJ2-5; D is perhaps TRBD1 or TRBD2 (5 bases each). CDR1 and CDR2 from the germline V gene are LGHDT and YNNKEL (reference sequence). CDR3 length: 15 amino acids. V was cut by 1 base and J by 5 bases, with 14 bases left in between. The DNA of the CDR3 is TGTGCCAGCAGCCAAGGGGGCACCCGGAGGGAGACCCAGTACTTC. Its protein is CASSQGGTRRETQYF.

The CDR3 loop reads CASSLGEGAMGQPQHF. The CDR3 nucleotides are TGTGCCAGCAGCCTAGGAGAGGGGGCGATGGGTCAGCCCCAGCATTTT. V and J are TRBV7-9 and TRBJ1-5; 7 nucleotides line up with TRBD1. From germline, CDR1 is SEHNR and CDR2 FQNEAQ (reference sequence). This CDR3 comprises 16 residues. V was pared by 5 bases and J by 6 bases, with 13 bases of the junction left unmatched.

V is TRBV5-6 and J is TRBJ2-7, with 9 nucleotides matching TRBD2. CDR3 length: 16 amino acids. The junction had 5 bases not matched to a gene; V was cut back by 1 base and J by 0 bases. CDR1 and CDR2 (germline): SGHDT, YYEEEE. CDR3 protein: CASSLSKRGVSYEQYF. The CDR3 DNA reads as TGTGCCAGCAGCTTGTCTAAGCGGGGGGTCTCCTACGAGCAGTACTTC.

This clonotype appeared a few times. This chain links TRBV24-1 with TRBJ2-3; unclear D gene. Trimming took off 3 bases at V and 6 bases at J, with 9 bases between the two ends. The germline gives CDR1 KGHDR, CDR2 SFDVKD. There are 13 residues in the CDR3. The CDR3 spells CATSDPPLDTQYF. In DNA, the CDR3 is TGTGCCACCAGTGATCCCCCTCTGGATACGCAGTATTTT.

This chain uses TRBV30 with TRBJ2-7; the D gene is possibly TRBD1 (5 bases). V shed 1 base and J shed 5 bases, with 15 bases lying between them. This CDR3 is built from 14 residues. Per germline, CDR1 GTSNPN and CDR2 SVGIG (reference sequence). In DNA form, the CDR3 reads TGTGCCTGGAGTGACGGATTGTTAGGGGACGAGCAGTACTTC. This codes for CAWSDGLLGDEQYF.

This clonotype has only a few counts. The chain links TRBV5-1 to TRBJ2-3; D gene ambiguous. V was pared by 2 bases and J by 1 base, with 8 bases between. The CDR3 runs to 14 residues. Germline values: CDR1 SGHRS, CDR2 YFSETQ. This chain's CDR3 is CASSFGIGTDTQYF. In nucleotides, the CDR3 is TGCGCCAGCAGCTTTGGGATCGGCACAGATACGCAGTATTTT.

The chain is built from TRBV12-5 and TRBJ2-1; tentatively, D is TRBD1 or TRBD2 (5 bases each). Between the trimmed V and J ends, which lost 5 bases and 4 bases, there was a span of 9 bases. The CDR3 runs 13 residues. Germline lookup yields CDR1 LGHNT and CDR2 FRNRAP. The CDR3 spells CASGGDGYNEQFF. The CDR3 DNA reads TGTGCTAGTGGTGGGGACGGATACAATGAGCAGTTCTTC.

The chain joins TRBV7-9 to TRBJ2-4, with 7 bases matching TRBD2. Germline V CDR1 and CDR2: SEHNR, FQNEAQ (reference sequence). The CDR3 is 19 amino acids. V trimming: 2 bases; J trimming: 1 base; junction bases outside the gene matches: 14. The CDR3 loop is CASSLNGGRQGRAKNIQYF. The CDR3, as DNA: TGTGCCAGCAGCTTAAATGGCGGGAGACAAGGGAGGGCCAAAAACATTCAGTACTTC.

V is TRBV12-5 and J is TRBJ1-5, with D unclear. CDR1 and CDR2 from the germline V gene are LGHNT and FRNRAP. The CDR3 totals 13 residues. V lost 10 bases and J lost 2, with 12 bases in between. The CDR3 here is CATSPGGNQPQHF. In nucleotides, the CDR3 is TGTGCTACCTCACCGGGCGGCAATCAGCCCCAGCATTTT.

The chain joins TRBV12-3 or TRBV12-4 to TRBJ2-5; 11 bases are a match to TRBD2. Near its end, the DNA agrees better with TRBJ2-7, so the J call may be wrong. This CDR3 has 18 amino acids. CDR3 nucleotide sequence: TGTGCCAGCAGTGCCAGACTAGCGGGATCGCCGCTGAACTACGAGCAGTACTTC. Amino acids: CASSARLAGSPLNYEQYF.

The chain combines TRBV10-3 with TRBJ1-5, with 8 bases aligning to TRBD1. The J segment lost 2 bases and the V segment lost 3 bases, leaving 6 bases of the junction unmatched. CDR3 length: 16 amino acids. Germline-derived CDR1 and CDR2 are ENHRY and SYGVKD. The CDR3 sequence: CAISDPGQGGNQPQHF. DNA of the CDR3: TGTGCCATCAGTGACCCCGGACAGGGCGGCAATCAGCCCCAGCATTTT.

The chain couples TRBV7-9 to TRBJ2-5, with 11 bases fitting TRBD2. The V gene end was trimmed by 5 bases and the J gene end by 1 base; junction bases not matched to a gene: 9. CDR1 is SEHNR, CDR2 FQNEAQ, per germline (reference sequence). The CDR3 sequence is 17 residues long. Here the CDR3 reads CASSVVTSGGLQETQYF. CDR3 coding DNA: TGTGCCAGCAGCGTGGTAACTAGCGGGGGACTCCAAGAGACCCAGTACTTC.

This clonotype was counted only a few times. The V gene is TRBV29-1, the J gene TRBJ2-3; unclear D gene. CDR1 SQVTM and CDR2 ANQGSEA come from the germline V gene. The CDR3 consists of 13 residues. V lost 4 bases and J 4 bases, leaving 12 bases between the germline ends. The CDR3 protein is CSVVTPGADTQYF. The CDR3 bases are TGCAGCGTTGTCACCCCCGGCGCAGATACGCAGTATTTT.

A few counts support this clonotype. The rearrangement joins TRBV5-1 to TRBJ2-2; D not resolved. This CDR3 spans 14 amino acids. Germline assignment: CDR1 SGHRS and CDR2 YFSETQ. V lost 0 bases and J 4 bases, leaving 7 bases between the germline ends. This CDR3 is CASSLDGPTGELFF. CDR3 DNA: TGCGCCAGCAGCTTGGATGGACCCACCGGGGAGCTGTTTTTT.

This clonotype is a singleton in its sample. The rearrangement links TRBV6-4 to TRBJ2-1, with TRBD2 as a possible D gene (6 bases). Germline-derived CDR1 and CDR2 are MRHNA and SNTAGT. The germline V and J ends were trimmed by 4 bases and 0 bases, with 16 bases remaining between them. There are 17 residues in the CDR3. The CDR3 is CASSAVPGLSSYNEQFF. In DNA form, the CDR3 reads TGTGCCAGCAGTGCCGTCCCGGGACTCAGCTCCTACAATGAGCAGTTCTTC.

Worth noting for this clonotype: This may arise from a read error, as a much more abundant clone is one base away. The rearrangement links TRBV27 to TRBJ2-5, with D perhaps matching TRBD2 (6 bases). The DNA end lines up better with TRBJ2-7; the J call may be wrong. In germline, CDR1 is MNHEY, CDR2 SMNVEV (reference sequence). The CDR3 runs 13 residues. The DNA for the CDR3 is TGTGCCAGCAGTTTTCGGGGGTCCAACGAGCAGTACTTC. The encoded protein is CASSFRGSNEQYF.

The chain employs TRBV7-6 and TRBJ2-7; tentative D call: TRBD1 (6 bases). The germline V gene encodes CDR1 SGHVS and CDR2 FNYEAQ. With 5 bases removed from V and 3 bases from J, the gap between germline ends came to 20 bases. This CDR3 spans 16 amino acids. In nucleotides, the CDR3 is TGTGCCAGCAGCCCAAACCAGGGGAAGTACGGCTACGAGCAGTACTTC. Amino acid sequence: CASSPNQGKYGYEQYF.

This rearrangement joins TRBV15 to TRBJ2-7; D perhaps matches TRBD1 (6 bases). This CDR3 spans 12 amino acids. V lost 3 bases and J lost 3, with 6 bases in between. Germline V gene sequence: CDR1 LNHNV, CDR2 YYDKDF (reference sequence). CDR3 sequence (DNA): TGTGCCACCAGCAGGGGACACTACGAGCAGTACTTC. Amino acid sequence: CATSRGHYEQYF.

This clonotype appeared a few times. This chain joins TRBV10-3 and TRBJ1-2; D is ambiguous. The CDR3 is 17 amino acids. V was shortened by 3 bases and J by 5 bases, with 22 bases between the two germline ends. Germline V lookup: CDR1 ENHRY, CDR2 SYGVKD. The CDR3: CAISDLESGLGLYGYTF. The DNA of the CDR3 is TGTGCCATCAGTGACCTCGAATCGGGGTTGGGATTGTATGGCTACACCTTC.

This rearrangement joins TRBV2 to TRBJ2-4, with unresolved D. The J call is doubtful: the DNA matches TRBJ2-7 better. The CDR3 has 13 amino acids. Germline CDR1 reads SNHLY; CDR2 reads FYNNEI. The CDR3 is CASSEENTHEQYF. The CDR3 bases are TGTGCCAGCAGTGAGGAGAATACCCACGAGCAGTACTTC.

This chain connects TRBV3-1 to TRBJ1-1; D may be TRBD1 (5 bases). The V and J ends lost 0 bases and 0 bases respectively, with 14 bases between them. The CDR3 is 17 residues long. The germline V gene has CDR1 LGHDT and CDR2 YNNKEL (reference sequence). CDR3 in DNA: TGTGCCAGCAGCCAAGAGGGGGGACGGATTATGAACACTGAAGCTTTCTTT. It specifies CASSQEGGRIMNTEAFF.

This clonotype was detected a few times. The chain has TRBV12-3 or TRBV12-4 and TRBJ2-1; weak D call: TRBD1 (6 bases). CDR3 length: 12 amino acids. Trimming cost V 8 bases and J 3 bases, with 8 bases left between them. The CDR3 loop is CASGDNYNEQFF. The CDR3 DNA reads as TGTGCCAGCGGGGACAACTACAATGAGCAGTTCTTC.

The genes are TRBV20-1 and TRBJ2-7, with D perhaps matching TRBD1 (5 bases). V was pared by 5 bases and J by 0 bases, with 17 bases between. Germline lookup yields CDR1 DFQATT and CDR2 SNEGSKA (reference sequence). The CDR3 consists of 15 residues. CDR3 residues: CSAGLTEVVSYEQYF. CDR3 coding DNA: TGCAGTGCTGGCTTGACAGAGGTCGTCTCCTACGAGCAGTACTTC.